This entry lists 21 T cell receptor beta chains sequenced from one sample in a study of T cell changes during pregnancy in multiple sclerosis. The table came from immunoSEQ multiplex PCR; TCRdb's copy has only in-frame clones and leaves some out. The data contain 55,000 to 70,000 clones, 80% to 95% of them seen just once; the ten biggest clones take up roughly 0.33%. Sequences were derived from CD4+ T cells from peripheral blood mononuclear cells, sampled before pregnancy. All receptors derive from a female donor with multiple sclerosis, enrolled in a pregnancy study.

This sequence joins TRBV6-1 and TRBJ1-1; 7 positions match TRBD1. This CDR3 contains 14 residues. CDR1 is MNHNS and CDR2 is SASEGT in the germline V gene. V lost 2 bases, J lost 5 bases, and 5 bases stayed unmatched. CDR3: CASSELTGKTEAFF. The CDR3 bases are TGTGCCAGCAGTGAACTGACAGGGAAGACTGAAGCTTTCTTT.

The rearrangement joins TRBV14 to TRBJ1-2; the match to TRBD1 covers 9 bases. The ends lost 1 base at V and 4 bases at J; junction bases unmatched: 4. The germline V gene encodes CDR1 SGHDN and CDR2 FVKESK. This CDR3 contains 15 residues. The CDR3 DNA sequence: TGTGCCAGCAGCCAAGCCGGGACAGGGCCCTATGGCTACACCTTC. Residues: CASSQAGTGPYGYTF.

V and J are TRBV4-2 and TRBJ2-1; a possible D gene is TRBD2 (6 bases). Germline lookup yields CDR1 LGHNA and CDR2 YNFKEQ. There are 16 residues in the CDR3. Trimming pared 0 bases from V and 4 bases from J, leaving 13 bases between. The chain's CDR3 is CASSQDITAGYNEQFF. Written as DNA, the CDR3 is TGTGCCAGCAGCCAAGATATCACGGCGGGGTACAATGAGCAGTTCTTC.

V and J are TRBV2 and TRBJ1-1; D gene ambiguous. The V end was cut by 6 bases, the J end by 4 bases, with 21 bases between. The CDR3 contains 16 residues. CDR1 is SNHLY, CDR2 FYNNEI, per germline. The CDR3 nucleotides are TGTGCCAGCAGCCTAGAAGCTCTTTCTATAGCCACTGAAGCTTTCTTT. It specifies CASSLEALSIATEAFF.

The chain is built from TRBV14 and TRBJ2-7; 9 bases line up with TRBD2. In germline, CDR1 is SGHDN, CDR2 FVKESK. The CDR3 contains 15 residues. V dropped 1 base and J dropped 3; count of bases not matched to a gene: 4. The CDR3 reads CASSQGAGGFYEQYF. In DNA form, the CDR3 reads TGTGCCAGCAGCCAAGGGGCGGGAGGGTTCTACGAGCAGTACTTC.

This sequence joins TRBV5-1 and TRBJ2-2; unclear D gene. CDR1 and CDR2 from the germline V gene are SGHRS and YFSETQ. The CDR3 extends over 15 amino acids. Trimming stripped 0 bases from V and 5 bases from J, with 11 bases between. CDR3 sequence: CASSLAPGVTGELFF. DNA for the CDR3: TGCGCCAGCAGCTTGGCGCCCGGAGTTACCGGGGAGCTGTTTTTT.

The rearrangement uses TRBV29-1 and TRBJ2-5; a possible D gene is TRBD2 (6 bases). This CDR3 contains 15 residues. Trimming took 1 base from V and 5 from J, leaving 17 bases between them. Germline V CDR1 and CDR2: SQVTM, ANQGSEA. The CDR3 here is CSVEGQRGRRETQYF. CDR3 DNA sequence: TGCAGCGTTGAAGGACAACGGGGGAGGAGGGAGACCCAGTACTTC.

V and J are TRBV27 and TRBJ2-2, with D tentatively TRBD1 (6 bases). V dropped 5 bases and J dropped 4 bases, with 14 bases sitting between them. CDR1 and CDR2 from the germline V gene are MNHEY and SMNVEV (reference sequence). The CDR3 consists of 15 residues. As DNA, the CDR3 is TGTGCCAGCAGTAATGACAGGACCTCCACCGGGGAGCTGTTTTTT. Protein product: CASSNDRTSTGELFF.

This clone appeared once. CDR3 residues: CASSLGQGEQYF. In DNA form, the CDR3 reads TGTGCCAGCAGTTTGGGACAGGGGGAGCAGTACTTC. The V gene is TRBV28, the J gene TRBJ2-7, with 10 bases that match TRBD1. Germline trimming cut 3 bases from V and 7 bases from J; bases unmatched to any gene: 0. Germline V gene lookup returns CDR1 MDHEN and CDR2 SYDVKM. CDR3 length: 12 residues.

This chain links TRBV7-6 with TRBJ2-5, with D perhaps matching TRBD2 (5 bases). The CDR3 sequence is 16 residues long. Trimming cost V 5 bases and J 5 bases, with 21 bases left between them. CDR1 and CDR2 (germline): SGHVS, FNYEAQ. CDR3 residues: CASSRTEKGLSETQYF. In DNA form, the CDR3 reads TGTGCCAGCAGCCGCACGGAGAAAGGACTGAGCGAGACCCAGTACTTC.

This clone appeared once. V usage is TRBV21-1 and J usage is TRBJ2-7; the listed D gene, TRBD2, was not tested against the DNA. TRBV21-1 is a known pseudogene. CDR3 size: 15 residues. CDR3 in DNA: TGTGCCAGCAGCAACGGGGAGCGGGAGGTCTACGAGCAGTACTTC. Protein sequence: CASSNGEREVYEQYF.

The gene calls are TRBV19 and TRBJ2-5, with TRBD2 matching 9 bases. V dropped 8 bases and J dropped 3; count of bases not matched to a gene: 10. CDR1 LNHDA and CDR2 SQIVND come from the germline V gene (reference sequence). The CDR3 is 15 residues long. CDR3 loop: CASGDWASGEETQYF. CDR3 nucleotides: TGTGCCAGTGGGGATTGGGCTAGCGGGGAAGAGACCCAGTACTTC.

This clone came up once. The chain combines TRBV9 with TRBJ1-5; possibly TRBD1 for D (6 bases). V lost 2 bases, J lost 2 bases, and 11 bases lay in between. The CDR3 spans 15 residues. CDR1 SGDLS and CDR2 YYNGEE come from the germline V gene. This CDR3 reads CASSVSGVRNQPQHF. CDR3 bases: TGTGCCAGCAGCGTTTCAGGGGTTCGCAATCAGCCCCAGCATTTT.

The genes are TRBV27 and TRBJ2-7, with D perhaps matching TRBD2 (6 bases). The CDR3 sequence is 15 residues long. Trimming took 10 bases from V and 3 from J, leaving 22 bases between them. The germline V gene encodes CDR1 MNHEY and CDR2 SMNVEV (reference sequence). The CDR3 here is CATTEGGGKGYEQYF. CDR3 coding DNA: TGTGCCACAACAGAGGGAGGAGGGAAGGGCTACGAGCAGTACTTC.

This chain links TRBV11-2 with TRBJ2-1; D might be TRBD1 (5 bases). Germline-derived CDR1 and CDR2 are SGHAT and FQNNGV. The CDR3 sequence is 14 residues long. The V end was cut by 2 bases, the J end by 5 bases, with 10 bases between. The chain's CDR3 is CASSLSGFDNEQFF. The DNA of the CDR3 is TGTGCCAGCAGCTTATCAGGGTTCGACAATGAGCAGTTCTTC.

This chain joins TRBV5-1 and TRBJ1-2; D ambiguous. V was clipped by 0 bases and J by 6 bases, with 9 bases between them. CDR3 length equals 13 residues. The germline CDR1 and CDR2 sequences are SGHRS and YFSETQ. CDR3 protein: CASSLVSGDGYTF. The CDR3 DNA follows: TGCGCCAGCAGCTTGGTAAGCGGGGATGGCTACACCTTC.

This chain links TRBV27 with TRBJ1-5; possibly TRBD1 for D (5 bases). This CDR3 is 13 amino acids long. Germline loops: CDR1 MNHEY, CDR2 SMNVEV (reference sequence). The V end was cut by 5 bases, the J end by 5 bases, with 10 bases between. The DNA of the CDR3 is TGTGCCAGCAGTAGATGGGGGGATCAGCCCCAGCATTTT. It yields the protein CASSRWGDQPQHF.

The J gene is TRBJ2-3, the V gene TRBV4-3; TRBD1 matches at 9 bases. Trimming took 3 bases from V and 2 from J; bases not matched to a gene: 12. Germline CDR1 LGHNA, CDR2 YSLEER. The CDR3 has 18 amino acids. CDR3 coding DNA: TGCGCCAGCAGCCAGGACCTGGGACAGGGATTTTTCACAGATACGCAGTATTTT. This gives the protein CASSQDLGQGFFTDTQYF.

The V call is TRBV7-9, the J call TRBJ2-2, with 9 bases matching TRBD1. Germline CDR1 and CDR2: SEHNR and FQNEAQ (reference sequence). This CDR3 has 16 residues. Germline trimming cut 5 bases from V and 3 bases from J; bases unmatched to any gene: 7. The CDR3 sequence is CASSPGQGFYTGELFF. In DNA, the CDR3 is TGTGCCAGCAGCCCGGGACAGGGCTTCTACACCGGGGAGCTGTTTTTT.

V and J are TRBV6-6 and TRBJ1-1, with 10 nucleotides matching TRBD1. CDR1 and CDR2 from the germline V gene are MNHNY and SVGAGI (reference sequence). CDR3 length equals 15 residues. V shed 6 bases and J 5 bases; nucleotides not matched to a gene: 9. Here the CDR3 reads CASRGRDRGKTEAFF. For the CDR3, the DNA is TGTGCCAGCAGGGGGAGGGACAGGGGCAAGACTGAAGCTTTCTTT.

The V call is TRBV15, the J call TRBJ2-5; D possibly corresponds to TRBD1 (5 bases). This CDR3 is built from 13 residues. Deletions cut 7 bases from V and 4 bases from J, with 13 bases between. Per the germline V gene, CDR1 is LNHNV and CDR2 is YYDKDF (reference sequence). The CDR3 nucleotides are TGTGCCACCATGTTAAGGGGTGGAGAGACCCAGTACTTC. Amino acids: CATMLRGGETQYF.